The entry below gives a single TCR beta chain sequence along with its context. Its antigen is undetermined. The data stem from a study of CD4+ T cells in melanoma. Study-level points and caveats: Reportedly, melanoma neoantigen-specific CD4+ T cells showed varied differentiation states. A reported correlation linked neoantigen-specific CD4+ T cells to CD8+, macrophage and B cell function.

Produced via immunoSEQ multiplex PCR; TCRdb's table is partial and in-frame only. The sample lists some 10,000 clones, approximately 67% occurring once. Germline V gene data show CDR1 as SGHVS and CDR2 as FNYEAQ. V was pared by 4 bases and J by 4 bases, with 14 bases between. The CDR3 is made up of 15 amino acids. The chain uses TRBV7-6 and TRBJ1-3; D perhaps matches TRBD1 (6 bases). Source material: cells from a culture (not recorded whether cultured in vitro). This clonotype originated in a human donor with melanoma. The DNA for the CDR3 is TGTGCCAGCAGCTGGGGGGGGCAATCAGGAAACACCATATATTTT. This encodes CASSWGGQSGNTIYF.